Below, 30 T cell receptor beta chains from the same sample are listed, as sequenced in a study of regulatory T cells in long-lasting Graves disease. Sequencing libraries for TCR beta were prepared with iRepertoire HTBI primers and Arm-PCR of CDR3 regions. TCRdb ran MiXCR on the multiplex PCR reads and lists one entry per CDR3 protein. This table holds hundreds of thousands of distinct CDR3 sequences, over 12% found once. Noted time point: newly diagnosed GD, antithyroid drugs for less than 3 months. The TCR library used RNA extracted from PBMCs. These data are also associated with another study on T cells in Graves' hyperthyroidism and ophthalmopathy.

The specimen was peripheral blood mononuclear cells (PBMCs), collected at new diagnosis, from a patient treated with antithyroid drugs. Receptor source: a middle-aged woman with Graves disease.

This clonotype was counted ten times or more. V gene TRBV6-1 combines with J gene TRBJ1-2; D may be TRBD1 (5 bases). The V end was cut by 6 bases, the J end by 2 bases, with 22 bases between. CDR1 and CDR2 from the germline V gene are MNHNS and SASEGT. The CDR3 runs 17 residues. The CDR3 bases are TGTGCCAGCAGCCCTGAGACCTACGGACACACAAACTATGGCTACACCTTC. Protein: CASSPETYGHTNYGYTF.

In its sample, this clonotype was seen a few times. The chain combines TRBV5-6 with TRBJ2-1; TRBD1 agrees at 8 bases. V lost 4 bases, J lost 14 bases, and 20 bases stayed unmatched. The V gene's germline CDR1 is SGHDT and CDR2 YYEEEE. CDR3 length equals 16 residues. CDR3 DNA sequence: TGTGCCAGCAGCCCTCCAGGGGGCGCGTCTAGGGGAAATGAGTTCTTC. This sequence encodes CASSPPGGASRGNEFF.

This clonotype appeared many times. The chain carries TRBV12-3 or TRBV12-4 and TRBJ2-2; weak D call: TRBD1 (5 bases). The ends were cut back, 10 bases at V and 6 bases at J, with 24 bases in the middle. The CDR3 has 16 amino acids. The DNA of the CDR3 is TGTGCCACCTGGGGCCGAACAGTTTCCTCCGCCGGGGAGCTGTTTTTT. Translation gives CATWGRTVSSAGELFF.

This clonotype was observed many times. The CDR3 coding sequence is TGTGCCAGCAGCTGGCGGGAGGGGAAAAACATTCAGTACTTC. Its protein is CASSWREGKNIQYF. V and J are TRBV7-2 and TRBJ2-4, with 9 bases fitting TRBD2. Trimming cost V 4 bases and J 4 bases; bases outside gene matches: 2. The CDR3 consists of 14 residues. The germline V gene encodes CDR1 SGHTA and CDR2 FQGNSA.

In its sample, this clonotype was seen many times. The chain joins TRBV7-3 to TRBJ2-5; 9 nucleotides align to TRBD1. This CDR3 is built from 17 residues. CDR1 and CDR2 (germline): SGHTA, FQGTGA. V lost 1 base, J lost 5 bases, and 11 bases stayed unmatched. The CDR3 protein is CASSLKPQGAGGETQYF. In DNA form, the CDR3 reads TGTGCCAGCAGCTTAAAACCACAGGGGGCCGGCGGGGAGACCCAGTACTTC.

J is TRBJ1-1 and V is TRBV28; a weak D match, TRBD1 (5 bases). The length of the CDR3 is 15 residues. Germline CDR1 and CDR2: MDHEN and SYDVKM. V lost 4 bases and J lost 3, with 15 bases in between. The CDR3 region has the DNA TGTGCCAGCAGTTCGCCCCTAGGGGCAGACACTGAAGCTTTCTTT. This codes for CASSSPLGADTEAFF.

This clonotype was detected many times. The gene calls are TRBV13 and TRBJ2-1; the match to TRBD2 covers 8 bases. J was trimmed by 8 bases and V by 3 bases; bases with no gene match: 3. The V gene's germline CDR1 is PRHDT and CDR2 FYEKMQ (reference sequence). CDR3 size: 13 residues. The CDR3 DNA sequence: TGTGCCAGCAGCTTCAGCGGGAGATATGAGCAGTTCTTC. As protein: CASSFSGRYEQFF. Combining the CDR3 with reference TRBV13 and TRBJ2-1 gives the whole variable domain AAGVIQSPRHLIKEKRETATLKCYPIPRHDTVYWYQQGPGQDPQFLISFYEKMQSDKGSIPDRFSAQQFSDYHSELNMSSLELGDSALYFCASSFSGRYEQFFGPGTRLTVL.

This clonotype was seen more than once but under ten times. The chain has TRBV5-6 and TRBJ2-3; 8 positions match TRBD1. CDR1 is SGHDT and CDR2 is YYEEEE in the germline V gene. Trimming removed 2 bases from V and 6 bases from J; junction bases left unmatched: 5. This CDR3 has 14 amino acids. Here the CDR3 reads CASSFSDRADTQYF. The CDR3 DNA reads as TGTGCCAGCAGCTTCTCGGACAGGGCGGATACGCAGTATTTT.

The chain has TRBV30 and TRBJ1-3, with D hard to call. Trimming cost V 5 bases and J 0 bases, with 11 bases left between them. The CDR3 is 14 residues long. Germline V gives CDR1 GTSNPN, CDR2 SVGIG (reference sequence). CDR3 sequence reads: CAWRPARSGNTIYF. The CDR3 DNA reads TGTGCCTGGCGACCCGCACGCTCTGGAAACACCATATATTTT.

The chain employs TRBV7-9 and TRBJ2-1, with a tentative D call TRBD1 (5 bases). From germline, CDR1 is SEHNR and CDR2 FQNEAQ (reference sequence). This CDR3 spans 15 amino acids. The V gene lost 5 bases and the J gene lost 3 bases, with 14 bases spanning the gap. This chain's CDR3 is CASSLKTVIYNEQFF. The CDR3 DNA reads TGTGCCAGCAGCCTTAAGACAGTGATCTACAATGAGCAGTTCTTC.

This clonotype occurred many times. The chain has TRBV7-8 and TRBJ2-7; 7 nucleotides line up with TRBD1. J was trimmed by 3 bases and V by 1 base; bases with no gene match: 3. The germline V gene has CDR1 SGHVS and CDR2 FQNEAQ. This CDR3 has 14 residues. The CDR3 loop reads CASSLGGQHYEQYF. DNA for the CDR3: TGTGCCAGCAGCTTAGGGGGACAGCACTACGAGCAGTACTTC.

Many counts were recorded for this clonotype. The chain carries TRBV12-3 or TRBV12-4 and TRBJ2-5; D uncertain. CDR3 length: 14 residues. The V and J ends lost 3 bases and 5 bases respectively, with 13 bases between them. This CDR3 reads CASSFDGRTETQYF. In DNA, the CDR3 is TGTGCCAGCAGTTTCGACGGCAGAACGGAGACCCAGTACTTC.

This clonotype was counted between two and nine times. The CDR3 here is CASSGRGRSTDTQYF. The CDR3 DNA is TGTGCCAGCAGCGGTCGGGGCCGGAGCACAGATACGCAGTATTTT. This rearrangement joins TRBV6-1 to TRBJ2-3; either TRBD1 or TRBD2 may supply D (5 bases each). The length of the CDR3 is 15 residues. In germline, CDR1 is MNHNS, CDR2 SASEGT. Between the trimmed V and J ends, which lost 6 bases and 0 bases, there was a span of 13 bases.

This clonotype showed up many times. The chain uses TRBV28 and TRBJ2-1; a weak D match, TRBD1 (5 bases). The V end was cut by 7 bases, the J end by 3 bases, with 13 bases between. From germline, CDR1 is MDHEN and CDR2 SYDVKM. CDR3 length equals 14 residues. The CDR3 region has the DNA TGTGCCAGCACCACCCGCCAGGGCTACAATGAGCAGTTCTTC. It encodes CASTTRQGYNEQFF.

The chain couples TRBV13 to TRBJ2-7; no clear D gene. This CDR3 region has 13 residues. V lost 3 bases and J 6 bases, leaving 12 bases between the germline ends. Germline V CDR1 and CDR2: PRHDT, FYEKMQ (reference sequence). CDR3 in amino acids: CASSFKGSGEQYF. The CDR3 DNA reads TGTGCCAGCAGCTTCAAAGGGTCGGGCGAGCAGTACTTC.

This clonotype was seen at least ten times. The CDR3 sequence is CASGLTSGNPGTQYF. In DNA form, the CDR3 reads TGTGCTAGTGGTTTGACTAGCGGGAACCCCGGTACGCAGTATTTT. The chain links TRBV12-5 to TRBJ2-3, with TRBD2 matching 10 bases. This CDR3 is 15 amino acids long. In germline, CDR1 is LGHNT, CDR2 FRNRAP. After removal of 2 bases from V and 8 bases from J, the junction contained 7 bases not matched to a gene.

In its sample, this clonotype was seen many times. V is TRBV9 and J is TRBJ2-5, with 7 bases identical to TRBD2. The junction had 7 bases not matched to a gene; V was cut back by 0 bases and J by 5 bases. The CDR3 is 15 residues long. Germline CDR1 is SGDLS and CDR2 is YYNGEE. The CDR3 loop reads CASSVEGRGGETQYF. For the CDR3, the DNA is TGTGCCAGCAGCGTAGAGGGTAGGGGAGGGGAGACCCAGTACTTC.

This clonotype was counted ten times or more. The genes are TRBV7-8 and TRBJ2-7, with 7 bases aligning to TRBD2. This CDR3 is 17 amino acids long. Germline V gene sequence: CDR1 SGHVS, CDR2 FQNEAQ. V lost 1 base, J lost 2 bases, and 11 bases stayed unmatched. CDR3 protein: CASSLGALAGLTYEQYF. CDR3 sequence (DNA): TGTGCCAGCAGCTTAGGTGCTTTAGCGGGCTTGACCTACGAGCAGTACTTC. The full variable domain, completed using reference TRBV7-8 and TRBJ2-7, is GAGVSQSPRYKVAKRGQDVALRCDPISGHVSLFWYQQALGQGPEFLTYFQNEAQLDKSGLPSDRFFAERPEGSVSTLKIQRTQQEDSAVYLCASSLGALAGLTYEQYFGPGTRLTVT.

This clonotype was detected ten times or more. The rearrangement joins TRBV27 to TRBJ2-6; 7 bases are shared with TRBD1. CDR1 MNHEY and CDR2 SMNVEV come from the germline V gene (reference sequence). Trimming at V came to 5 bases and at J to 2 bases, leaving 3 bases not matched to a gene. This CDR3 spans 15 amino acids. The CDR3 DNA is TGTGCCAGCAGTCGAGACAGGGCTGGGGCCAACGTCCTGACTTTC. Translating it yields CASSRDRAGANVLTF.

In its sample, this clonotype was seen many times. This chain connects TRBV24-1 to TRBJ2-7; D call uncertain. The V gene lost 5 bases and the J gene lost 2 bases, with 9 bases spanning the gap. The CDR3 contains 13 residues. Germline assignment: CDR1 KGHDR and CDR2 SFDVKD. The CDR3 sequence is CATSGPSTYEQYF. The CDR3 coding sequence is TGTGCCACCAGTGGTCCGTCGACCTACGAGCAGTACTTC.

J is TRBJ1-5 and V is TRBV28; D remains ambiguous. CDR1 is MDHEN, CDR2 SYDVKM, per germline. V shed 4 bases and J shed 3 bases, with 16 bases lying between them. The CDR3 runs 16 residues. The CDR3 DNA sequence: TGTGCCAGCAGTTCGGTCCGACACCTCCCCAATCAGCCCCAGCATTTT. Its protein product is CASSSVRHLPNQPQHF.

On this clonotype: Given a much more abundant clone one base away, this may be a read error. The rearrangement uses TRBV20-1 and TRBJ1-4; D gene ambiguous. CDR1 is DFQATT and CDR2 is SNEGSKA in the germline V gene (reference sequence). The CDR3 runs 15 residues. The CDR3 DNA reads as TGCAGTGCTAGAGACTCTTCGGTGGTGGGTGAAGAACTGTTTTTT. This codes for CSARDSSVVGEELFF.

This clonotype was observed many times. V gene TRBV6-2 or TRBV6-3 combines with J gene TRBJ2-3, with D maybe TRBD1 (6 bases). The CDR3 contains 15 residues. Between the trimmed V and J ends, which lost 5 bases and 0 bases, there was a span of 12 bases. Germline V lookup: CDR1 MNHEY, CDR2 SVGEGT. The CDR3 here is CASSQGPESTDTQYF. The CDR3 DNA is TGTGCCAGCAGTCAGGGGCCTGAAAGCACAGATACGCAGTATTTT.

This clonotype was detected only a few times. J is TRBJ1-5 and V is TRBV6-1; 8 bases align to TRBD1. The length of the CDR3 is 15 residues. Germline V gene data show CDR1 as MNHNS and CDR2 as SASEGT. V was clipped by 5 bases and J by 3 bases; unmatched bases: 6. The CDR3 here is CASSIGTGVNQPQHF. The CDR3 DNA sequence: TGTGCCAGCAGTATAGGGACAGGCGTCAATCAGCCCCAGCATTTT.

This clonotype was detected many times. The chain recombines TRBV7-9 with TRBJ2-1, with 10 nucleotides matching TRBD1. V lost 3 bases to trimming and J lost 0 bases; unmatched junction nucleotides: 14. Per germline, CDR1 SEHNR and CDR2 FQNEAQ (reference sequence). CDR3 size: 20 residues. CDR3 protein: CASSFYRDRGRKDSYNEQFF. The CDR3 DNA is TGTGCCAGCAGCTTTTACCGGGACAGGGGCCGAAAGGACTCCTACAATGAGCAGTTCTTC. Looking up the rest from reference TRBV7-9 and TRBJ2-1 gives the full variable domain: DTGVSQNPRHKITKRGQNVTFRCDPISEHNRLYWYRQTLGQGPEFLTYFQNEAQLEKSRLLSDRFSAERPKGSFSTLEIQRTEQGDSAMYLCASSFYRDRGRKDSYNEQFFGPGTRLTVL.

A few counts support this clonotype. CDR3 in DNA: TGTGCCAGCAGCGAACGGACAGGGATTGGCTACACCTTC. Translating gives CASSERTGIGYTF. The chain recombines TRBV3-1 with TRBJ1-2; 8 positions agree with TRBD1. V was pared by 5 bases and J by 7 bases, with 6 bases of the junction left unmatched. Per germline, CDR1 LGHDT and CDR2 YNNKEL (reference sequence). This CDR3 is built from 13 residues.

This clonotype appeared once. The chain employs TRBV20-1 and TRBJ1-2, with D possibly being TRBD1 (5 bases). Germline V lookup: CDR1 DFQATT, CDR2 SNEGSKA (reference sequence). The CDR3 spans 14 residues. Trimming removed 0 bases at V and 4 bases at J, with 12 bases between. The CDR3 DNA follows: TGCAGTGCTAGAGACCAGAGGGGAGTCTATGGCTACACCTTC. Translating it yields CSARDQRGVYGYTF.

This clonotype was detected many times. The V and J genes are TRBV12-5 and TRBJ2-5, with 8 bases lining up with TRBD2. The J segment lost 2 bases and the V segment lost 2 bases, leaving 13 bases of the junction unmatched. The CDR3 sequence is 18 residues long. Germline V gene sequence: CDR1 LGHNT, CDR2 FRNRAP. CDR3 residues: CASGLIPFAGTRQETQYF. CDR3 nucleotides: TGTGCTAGTGGTTTGATCCCTTTCGCCGGGACTAGACAAGAGACCCAGTACTTC.

This clonotype was seen ten or more times. This rearrangement joins TRBV7-9 to TRBJ2-1; D call uncertain. CDR1 and CDR2 from the germline V gene are SEHNR and FQNEAQ (reference sequence). The V and J ends lost 1 base and 5 bases respectively, with 6 bases between them. CDR3 length: 13 amino acids. The CDR3 sequence: CASSLVADNEQFF. The CDR3 coding sequence is TGTGCCAGCAGCTTAGTGGCGGACAATGAGCAGTTCTTC. Based on the CDR3 plus reference TRBV7-9 and TRBJ2-1, the full variable domain is DTGVSQNPRHKITKRGQNVTFRCDPISEHNRLYWYRQTLGQGPEFLTYFQNEAQLEKSRLLSDRFSAERPKGSFSTLEIQRTEQGDSAMYLCASSLVADNEQFFGPGTRLTVL.

This clonotype has a count of ten or more. The chain joins TRBV12-3 or TRBV12-4 to TRBJ1-2; D remains unclear. The CDR3 length is 16 residues. Trimming pared 0 bases from V and 5 bases from J, leaving 16 bases between. The CDR3 here is CASSLAGRPRGYGYTF. The CDR3 coding sequence is TGTGCCAGCAGTTTAGCGGGGAGGCCCCGGGGTTATGGCTACACCTTC.